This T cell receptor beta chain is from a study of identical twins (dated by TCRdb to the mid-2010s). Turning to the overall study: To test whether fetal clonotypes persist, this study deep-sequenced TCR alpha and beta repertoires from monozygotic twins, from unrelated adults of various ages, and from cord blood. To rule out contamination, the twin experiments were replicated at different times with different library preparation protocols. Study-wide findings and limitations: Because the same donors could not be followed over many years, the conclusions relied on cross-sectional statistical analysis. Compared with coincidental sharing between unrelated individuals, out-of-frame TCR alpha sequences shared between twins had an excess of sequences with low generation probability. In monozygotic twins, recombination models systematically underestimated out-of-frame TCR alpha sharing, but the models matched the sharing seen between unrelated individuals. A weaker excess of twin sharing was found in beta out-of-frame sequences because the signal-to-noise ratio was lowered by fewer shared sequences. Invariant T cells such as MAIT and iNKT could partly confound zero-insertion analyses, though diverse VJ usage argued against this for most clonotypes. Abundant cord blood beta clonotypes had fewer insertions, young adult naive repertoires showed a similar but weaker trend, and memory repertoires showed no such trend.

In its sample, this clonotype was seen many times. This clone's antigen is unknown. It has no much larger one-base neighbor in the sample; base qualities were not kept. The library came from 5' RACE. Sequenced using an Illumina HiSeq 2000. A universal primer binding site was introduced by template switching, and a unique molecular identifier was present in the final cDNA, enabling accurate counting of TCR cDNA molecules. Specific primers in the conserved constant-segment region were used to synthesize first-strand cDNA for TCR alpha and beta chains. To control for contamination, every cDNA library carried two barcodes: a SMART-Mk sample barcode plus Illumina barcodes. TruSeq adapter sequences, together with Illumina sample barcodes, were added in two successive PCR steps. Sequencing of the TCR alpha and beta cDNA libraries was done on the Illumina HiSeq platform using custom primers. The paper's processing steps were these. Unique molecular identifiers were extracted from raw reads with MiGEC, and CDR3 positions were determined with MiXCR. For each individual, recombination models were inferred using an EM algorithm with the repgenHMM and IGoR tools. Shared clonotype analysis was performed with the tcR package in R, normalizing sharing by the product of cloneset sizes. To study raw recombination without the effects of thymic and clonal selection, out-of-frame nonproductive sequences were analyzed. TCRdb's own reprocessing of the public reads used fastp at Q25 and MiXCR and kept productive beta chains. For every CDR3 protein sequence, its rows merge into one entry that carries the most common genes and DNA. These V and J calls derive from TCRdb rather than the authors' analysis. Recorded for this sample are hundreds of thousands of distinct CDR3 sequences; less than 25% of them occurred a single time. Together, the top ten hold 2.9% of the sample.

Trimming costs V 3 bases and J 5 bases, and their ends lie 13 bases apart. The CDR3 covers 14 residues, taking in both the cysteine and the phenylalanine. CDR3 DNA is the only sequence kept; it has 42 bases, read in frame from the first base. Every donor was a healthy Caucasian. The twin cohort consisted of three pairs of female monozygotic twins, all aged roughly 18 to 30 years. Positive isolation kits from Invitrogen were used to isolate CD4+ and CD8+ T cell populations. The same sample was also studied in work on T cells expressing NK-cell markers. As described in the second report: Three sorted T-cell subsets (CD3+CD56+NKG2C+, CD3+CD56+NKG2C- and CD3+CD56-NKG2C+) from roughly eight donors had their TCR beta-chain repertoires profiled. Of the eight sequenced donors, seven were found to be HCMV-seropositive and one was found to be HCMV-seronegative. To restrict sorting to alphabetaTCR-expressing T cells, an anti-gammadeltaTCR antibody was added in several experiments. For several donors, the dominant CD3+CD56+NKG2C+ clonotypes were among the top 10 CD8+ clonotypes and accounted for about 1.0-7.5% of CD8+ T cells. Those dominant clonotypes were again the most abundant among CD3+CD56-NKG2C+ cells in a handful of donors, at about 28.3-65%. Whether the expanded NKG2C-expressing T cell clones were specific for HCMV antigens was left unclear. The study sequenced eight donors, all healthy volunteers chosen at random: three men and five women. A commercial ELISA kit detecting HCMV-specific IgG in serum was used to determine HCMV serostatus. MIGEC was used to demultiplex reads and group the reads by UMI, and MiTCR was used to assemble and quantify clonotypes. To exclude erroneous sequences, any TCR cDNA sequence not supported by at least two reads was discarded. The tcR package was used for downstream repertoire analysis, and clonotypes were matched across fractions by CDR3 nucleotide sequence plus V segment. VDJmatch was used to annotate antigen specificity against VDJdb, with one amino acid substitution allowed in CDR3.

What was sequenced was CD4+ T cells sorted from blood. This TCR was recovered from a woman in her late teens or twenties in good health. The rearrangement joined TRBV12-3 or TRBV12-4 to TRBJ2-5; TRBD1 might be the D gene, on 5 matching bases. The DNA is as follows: TGTGCCAGCAGTTTCCAGGGAACGGTTGAGACCCAGTACTTC. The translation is CASSFQGTVETQYF.